The present T cell receptor (beta chain) was sequenced within a study of somatic mutations in cytotoxic T cells in rheumatoid arthritis. The healthy control group was made up of blood donors, who had a median age of approximately 60 years (range about 20-70) and were roughly 60% female. Produced via immunoSEQ multiplex PCR; TCRdb's table is partial and in-frame only. The data show some 25,000 clones, with roughly 74% seen just once and approximately 10% held by the top ten. Remarks on this clone: The antigen is not known.

General study results and limits: It was in rheumatoid arthritis patients, but not in healthy controls, that CD8+ clonality increased with age. Patients with rheumatoid arthritis did not differ significantly from age-matched healthy controls in CD8+ T-cell clonality.

This clonotype originated in a woman aged 18-29 years in good health. Sample: CD8+ T cells sorted from blood.

CDR3 loop: CASRVRGGNEQFF. As DNA, the CDR3 is TGTGCCAGCAGGGTCAGGGGGGGCAATGAGCAGTTCTTC. This chain uses TRBV2 with TRBJ2-1; D possibly matches TRBD1 or TRBD2 (7 bases each). Germline-derived CDR1 and CDR2 are SNHLY and FYNNEI. There are 13 residues in the CDR3. The V end was cut by 6 bases, the J end by 6 bases, with 12 bases between.